This TCR beta chain was sequenced for a study of post-analysis software for immune sequencing data. Whole-study findings and limits: When the samples were clustered directly with F measure, those that had been prepared in the same batch showed strong co-clustering. Several TRBV segments, TRBV5-6, TRBV5-1 and TRBV20-1 among them, were found more frequent in patients than controls.

Unique-molecular-identifier-tagged TCR beta cDNA libraries were used. Via MiXCR, TCRdb re-called the PCR reads, giving one row per CDR3 protein. The data contain roughly 600,000 distinct CDR3 sequences, roughly 47% of them singletons. Germline loops: CDR1 MDHEN, CDR2 SYDVKM. The CDR3 length is 14 residues. The V gene lost 7 bases and the J gene lost 4 bases, with 16 bases spanning the gap. About this clonotype: Its cognate antigen is unknown.

The sequence came from a girl between 10 and 17 years old with multiple sclerosis. Source material: blood. The V and J genes are TRBV28 and TRBJ2-5; D is ambiguous. This CDR3 reads CASTPLGPRETQYF. The CDR3 region has the DNA TGTGCCAGCACTCCCCTAGGGCCTCGAGAGACCCAGTACTTC.